This T cell receptor (beta chain) emerged from a study of response to subunit inactivated influenza vaccine (dated 2018 in TCRdb). Regarding the study in general: To follow how T cells responded to a trivalent subunit inactivated influenza vaccine, the researchers relied on deep quantitative profiling of the T cell receptor repertoire. Broader findings and caveats from the paper: The authors suggested that each seasonal influenza vaccination may recruit only a limited number of new T cells.

As for this clonotype: Its antigen is currently not known. Nothing much larger sits one base from this clone, and base qualities are not available.

V and J are trimmed by 4 bases and 0 bases, and the gene matches miss 12 bases of the junction. Taken from cysteine to phenylalanine, the CDR3 has 20 residues. Here the CDR3 DNA is all that survives: 60 bases in frame from base 1. Libraries were constructed by RT-PCR. Sequencer: Illumina HiSeq 2500. The public reads were reprocessed in TCRdb via fastp at Q25 and MiXCR, keeping in-frame beta chains. Merged by CDR3 protein, the rows form single entries marked with the most common genes and DNA. This sample holds hundreds of thousands of distinct CDR3 sequences; about a fifth were observed only once. 11% of the sample comes from the top ten.

This chain joins TRBV12-3 or TRBV12-4 to TRBJ2-2, and TRBD2 matches 12 of the central bases. The source was PBMCs from blood, collected less than 6 days after vaccination. The sequence was collected from a man aged 50-60 years who received an inactivated influenza vaccine. Donor details come from another sample of the same person, matched by shared clones. The CDR3 protein: CASSSRTGLAGITNTGELFF. The DNA is TGTGCCAGCAGTTCCCGTACCGGACTAGCGGGGATTACGAACACCGGGGAGCTGTTTTTT.